This entry features one T cell receptor beta chain sequence. V was clipped by 2 bases and J by 5 bases; unmatched bases: 8. CDR1 and CDR2 (germline): SNHLY, FYNNEI. The CDR3 spans 16 residues. This entry comes from a study of shared clonotypes between healthy human individuals. Generated by immunoSEQ multiplex PCR, the TCRdb table keeps only in-frame clones and is missing some. The sample shows 2 million or so clones, roughly 95% of them seen only once. V gene TRBV2 combines with J gene TRBJ1-5; 8 bases fit TRBD1. Sequenced material: naive CD4+ T cells sorted from blood. The subset here: CD45RA+ positively selected. The sequence came from a man between 18 and 35 years old in good health. The CDR3 DNA reads TGTGCCAGCAGTGAAATCGGACAGGGAGGGTATCAGCCCCAGCATTTT. Translating it yields CASSEIGQGGYQPQHF.